These 28 T cell receptor beta chains were sequenced from one sample in a study of blood T cell repertoires in COVID-19. Repertoires were generated with immunoSEQ multiplex PCR, while TCRdb's copy carries only in-frame clones and drops some. The sample holds hundreds of thousands of clones, roughly 90% seen once. Sequenced sample: PBMCs or T cells enriched from blood (not recorded which). These receptors all come from a woman aged 45 to 65 who had recovered from COVID-19.

The chain carries TRBV11-2 and TRBJ2-1; 11 nucleotides match TRBD2. CDR1 and CDR2 from the germline V gene are SGHAT and FQNNGV. The CDR3 contains 17 residues. J lost 4 bases, V lost 2 bases, and 7 bases had no gene match. CDR3 residues: CASSLHAGTSGYNEQFF. CDR3 nucleotides: TGTGCCAGCAGCTTACATGCCGGGACTAGCGGATACAATGAGCAGTTCTTC.

CDR3: CASSPGTGVDNEQFF. As DNA, the CDR3 is TGTGCCAGCAGCCCCGGGACAGGGGTAGACAATGAGCAGTTCTTC. The gene calls are TRBV11-3 and TRBJ2-1; 10 bases are a match to TRBD1. The germline gives CDR1 SGHNT, CDR2 YENEEA. The junction had 6 bases not matched to a gene; V was cut back by 5 bases and J by 5 bases. The length of the CDR3 is 15 residues.

The chain uses TRBV9 and TRBJ2-7, with 9 positions matching TRBD1. V gave up 2 bases and J gave up 3 bases; unmatched junction bases: 6. Germline V CDR1 and CDR2: SGDLS, YYNGEE. The CDR3 covers 15 residues. CDR3 sequence (DNA): TGTGCCAGCAGCGTGAGGGGACAGGGCGACTACGAGCAGTACTTC. It specifies CASSVRGQGDYEQYF. The full variable domain, rest sourced from reference TRBV9 and TRBJ2-7, is DSGVTQTPKHLITATGQRVTLRCSPRSGDLSVYWYQQSLDQGLQFLIQYYNGEERAKGNILERFSAQQFPDLHSELNLSSLELGDSALYFCASSVRGQGDYEQYFGPGTRLTVT.

The chain is built from TRBV5-4 and TRBJ1-3, with no clear D. There are 16 residues in the CDR3. Trimming stripped 2 bases from V and 0 bases from J, with 12 bases between. The V gene's germline CDR1 is SGHNT and CDR2 YYREEE (reference sequence). The CDR3 DNA reads as TGTGCCAGCAGCTTCGGCAGGCAGTTCTCTGGAAACACCATATATTTT. This gives the protein CASSFGRQFSGNTIYF.

The genes are TRBV25-1 and TRBJ2-7, with a possible D match to TRBD2 (6 bases). Germline loops: CDR1 MGHDK, CDR2 SYGVNS. V was shortened by 5 bases and J by 2 bases, with 16 bases between the two germline ends. The CDR3 length is 15 residues. DNA of the CDR3: TGTGCCAGCAGTCAAGGAGGGTACGGCCCCTACGAGCAGTACTTC. This translates into CASSQGGYGPYEQYF.

This CDR3 is CASSDPDRVDTEAFF. CDR3 coding DNA: TGTGCCAGCAGTGACCCCGACAGAGTGGACACTGAAGCTTTCTTT. The chain combines TRBV6-1 with TRBJ1-1, with TRBD1 as a possible D gene (5 bases). Trimming shortened V by 3 bases and J by 3 bases, and 14 bases separated the two germline ends. The germline V gene has CDR1 MNHNS and CDR2 SASEGT. This CDR3 has 15 residues.

The genes are TRBV28 and TRBJ2-2, with D possibly TRBD1 on 6 matching bases. The CDR3 contains 15 residues. Germline V gene sequence: CDR1 MDHEN, CDR2 SYDVKM. V lost 6 bases and J 4 bases, leaving 15 bases between the germline ends. The CDR3 loop reads CASRQQGSGTGELFF. CDR3 sequence (DNA): TGTGCCAGCAGACAACAGGGCTCCGGCACCGGGGAGCTGTTTTTT.

The V call is TRBV9, the J call TRBJ1-1, with 8 bases that match TRBD1. Losses at the gene ends were 3 bases for V and 6 bases for J; bases not matched to a gene: 1. CDR1 SGDLS and CDR2 YYNGEE come from the germline V gene. The CDR3 contains 12 residues. The CDR3 DNA sequence: TGTGCCAGCAGCGCACAGGGGGCTGAAGCTTTCTTT. Amino acid sequence: CASSAQGAEAFF.

This clone was seen once. The chain has TRBV11-2 and TRBJ2-1; 7 nucleotides agree with TRBD2. J was trimmed by 1 base and V by 5 bases; bases with no gene match: 5. CDR1 is SGHAT, CDR2 FQNNGV, per germline. The CDR3 length is 15 residues. The CDR3 nucleotides read TGTGCCAGCAGCAGCGGGGTGGGATCCTACAATGAGCAGTTCTTC. Protein product: CASSSGVGSYNEQFF.

V and J are TRBV7-8 and TRBJ1-5; D gene uncertain. CDR3 length equals 14 residues. Germline V CDR1 and CDR2: SGHVS, FQNEAQ. The V end was cut by 3 bases, the J end by 0 bases, with 6 bases between. The CDR3 DNA sequence: TGTGCCAGCAGCTTGAGTTATAGCAATCAGCCCCAGCATTTT. Translated, it gives CASSLSYSNQPQHF.

This clone was observed once. The CDR3 loop is CASKVRESVTYEQYF. CDR3 nucleotides: TGTGCCAGCAAAGTTCGGGAGAGTGTGACCTACGAGCAGTACTTC. This chain uses TRBV6-5 with TRBJ2-7; maybe TRBD2 (6 bases). V lost 7 bases and J lost 2, with 18 bases in between. The CDR3 spans 15 residues. Germline V lookup: CDR1 MNHEY, CDR2 SVGAGI.

The V call is TRBV28, the J call TRBJ1-5; maybe TRBD1 (6 bases). The length of the CDR3 is 16 residues. Germline loops: CDR1 MDHEN, CDR2 SYDVKM. V shed 6 bases and J shed 7 bases, with 22 bases lying between them. CDR3 amino acids: CASSQPSRGQGQPQHF. In nucleotides, the CDR3 is TGTGCCAGCAGCCAACCTAGCAGGGGTCAGGGGCAGCCCCAGCATTTT. The full variable domain, its missing parts supplied by reference TRBV28 and TRBJ1-5, is DVKVTQSSRYLVKRTGEKVFLECVQDMDHENMFWYRQDPGLGLRLIYFSYDVKMKEKGDIPEGYSVSREKKERFSLILESASTNQTSMYLCASSQPSRGQGQPQHFGDGTRLSIL.

This clone was seen more than once but under ten times. The DNA of the CDR3 is TGCGCCAGCAGTGTGAGGCCGGGACTAGCGGGTACTGAGCAGTTCTTC. Protein sequence: CASSVRPGLAGTEQFF. The rearrangement links TRBV10-1 to TRBJ2-1; 12 nucleotides agree with TRBD2. V shed 4 bases and J 9 bases; nucleotides not matched to a gene: 10. This CDR3 has 16 amino acids. Germline values: CDR1 WNHNN, CDR2 SYGVQD (reference sequence).

The V and J genes are TRBV7-2 and TRBJ2-4, with 8 bases fitting TRBD1. With V trimmed by 7 bases and J by 3 bases, 8 bases remained unmatched. The CDR3 length is 15 residues. Germline V gives CDR1 SGHTA, CDR2 FQGNSA. The CDR3 reads CASINRGRDKNIQYF. The CDR3 DNA is TGTGCCAGCATTAACAGGGGGAGAGACAAAAACATTCAGTACTTC.

The chain joins TRBV20-1 to TRBJ2-4, with 7 nucleotides matching TRBD1. The V gene end was trimmed by 2 bases and the J gene end by 8 bases; junction bases not matched to a gene: 0. This CDR3 spans 11 amino acids. CDR1 DFQATT and CDR2 SNEGSKA come from the germline V gene (reference sequence). The CDR3 nucleotides are TGCAGTGCTAGAACAGGGGACATTCAGTACTTC. Amino acids: CSARTGDIQYF.

This clone was recorded once. J is TRBJ1-5 and V is TRBV6-5, with TRBD1 matching 10 bases. Trimming took 6 bases from V and 5 from J; bases not matched to a gene: 4. CDR1 and CDR2 (germline): MNHEY, SVGAGI. This CDR3 region has 14 residues. CDR3 DNA: TGTGCCAGCAGCGGGACAGGGGCTTATCAGCCCCAGCATTTT. It codes for CASSGTGAYQPQHF.

The rearrangement uses TRBV4-1 and TRBJ1-2; no clear D. There are 15 residues in the CDR3. Germline V CDR1 and CDR2: MGHRA, YSYEKL. The germline V and J ends were trimmed by 0 bases and 4 bases, with 12 bases remaining between them. The CDR3 here is CASSQEGGGVYGYTF. The CDR3 DNA reads TGCGCCAGCAGCCAAGAAGGCGGTGGTGTCTATGGCTACACCTTC.

A single count supports this clone. A much larger clone differs from this one at a single base, so this may be a read error. The chain joins TRBV21-1 to TRBJ1-1; the listed D gene, TRBD1, was not tested against the DNA. TRBV21-1 is a pseudogene. This CDR3 contains 13 residues. This chain's CDR3 is CASSKTGNTEAFF. The CDR3 DNA is TGTGCCAGCAGCAAGACAGGGAACACTGAAGCTTTCTTT.

The chain carries TRBV12-3 or TRBV12-4 and TRBJ1-1; TRBD1 agrees at 7 bases. V dropped 3 bases and J dropped 7; count of bases not matched to a gene: 2. This CDR3 region has 12 residues. The CDR3 here is CASSFPGGEAFF. CDR3 coding DNA: TGTGCCAGCAGTTTCCCAGGGGGTGAAGCTTTCTTT.

This rearrangement joins TRBV19 to TRBJ2-1; 10 bases are shared with TRBD1. V was pared by 5 bases and J by 16 bases, with 11 bases of the junction left unmatched. CDR1 and CDR2 (germline): LNHDA, SQIVND (reference sequence). The CDR3 runs to 13 residues. The CDR3, as DNA: TGTGCCAGTAGTGCCCGAACCCGGGACAGGGGCTTCTTC. It is translated as CASSARTRDRGFF.

Comments on this clone: At one end the junction does not follow the germline gene, possibly because of a read error. This chain uses TRBV10-3 with TRBJ1-2; no clear D. CDR1 and CDR2 (germline): ENHRY, SYGVKD. This CDR3 region has 12 residues. DNA of the CDR3: TGTGCCATCAGTGATCCGAAGAGGGCAGCCCTTTTC. Protein product: CAISDPKRAALF.

This CDR3 is CASMTGISHQPQHF. As DNA, the CDR3 is TGTGCCAGTATGACAGGGATATCGCATCAGCCCCAGCATTTT. The V and J genes are TRBV19 and TRBJ1-5; 7 bases line up with TRBD1. The CDR3 totals 14 residues. Germline V CDR1 and CDR2: LNHDA, SQIVND (reference sequence). J was trimmed by 5 bases and V by 7 bases; bases with no gene match: 8.

This chain links TRBV15 with TRBJ1-4, with 8 bases aligning to TRBD1. The CDR3 length is 15 residues. V was clipped by 1 base and J by 6 bases; unmatched bases: 4. Per the germline V gene, CDR1 is LNHNV and CDR2 is YYDKDF (reference sequence). As DNA, the CDR3 is TGTGCCACCAGCAGAGTAGCAGGGGGCCATGAAAAACTGTTTTTT. This gives the protein CATSRVAGGHEKLFF. Together with reference TRBV15 and TRBJ1-4, the CDR3 gives the full variable domain: DAMVIQNPRYQVTQFGKPVTLSCSQTLNHNVMYWYQQKSSQAPKLLFHYYDKDFNNEADTPDNFQSRRPNTSFCFLDIRSPGLGDTAMYLCATSRVAGGHEKLFFGSGTQLSVL.

The V call is TRBV6-2 or TRBV6-3, the J call TRBJ2-3; possible D gene TRBD1, 6 bases. The CDR3 contains 15 residues. Per germline, CDR1 MNHEY and CDR2 SVGEGT. Between the trimmed V and J ends, which lost 4 bases and 3 bases, there was a span of 14 bases. The CDR3 protein is CASSLQGMRTDTQYF. The CDR3 DNA sequence: TGTGCCAGCAGTTTACAGGGCATGAGGACAGATACGCAGTATTTT.

With respect to this clone: The sample holds other DNA sequences that translate to the same CDR3. The CDR3 region is CASSEGGVSYNEQFF. The CDR3 region has the DNA TGTGCCAGCAGTGAGGGGGGGGTTTCCTACAATGAGCAGTTCTTC. The V call is TRBV25-1, the J call TRBJ2-1; TRBD2 agrees at 7 bases. Germline V gene sequence: CDR1 MGHDK, CDR2 SYGVNS. CDR3 length: 15 residues. V was pared by 3 bases and J by 1 base, with 3 bases of the junction left unmatched.

This chain connects TRBV7-2 to TRBJ1-5; unclear D gene. Germline V gene sequence: CDR1 SGHTA, CDR2 FQGNSA. V lost 1 base to trimming and J lost 0 bases, with 10 bases between them. The CDR3 extends over 16 amino acids. This CDR3 reads CASSLGVGNSNQPQHF. In DNA form, the CDR3 reads TGTGCCAGCAGCTTAGGTGTCGGTAATAGCAATCAGCCCCAGCATTTT.

The chain recombines TRBV28 with TRBJ1-3; D is unresolved. The CDR3 is 15 residues long. Trimming removed 7 bases at V and 0 bases at J, with 13 bases between. Germline values: CDR1 MDHEN, CDR2 SYDVKM. CDR3 nucleotide sequence: TGTGCCAGCACCAAGGCGGGGAGCTCTGGAAACACCATATATTTT. This codes for CASTKAGSSGNTIYF. The variable domain in full, completed from reference TRBV28 and TRBJ1-3, reads DVKVTQSSRYLVKRTGEKVFLECVQDMDHENMFWYRQDPGLGLRLIYFSYDVKMKEKGDIPEGYSVSREKKERFSLILESASTNQTSMYLCASTKAGSSGNTIYFGEGSWLTVV.

This clone has only one observation. V usage is TRBV21-1 and J usage is TRBJ1-2; the D call of TRBD1 is as the table states it, not checked on the DNA. TRBV21-1 is a pseudogene segment. CDR3 size: 13 residues. In DNA form, the CDR3 reads TGTGCCAGCAGCAAAATTGCAGGGAATGGCTACACCTTC. It encodes CASSKIAGNGYTF.